The clone carrying this T cell receptor (beta chain) has a single count. The data were taken from a study of cytomegalovirus exposure and HLA in healthy donors. The CDR3 has 15 amino acids. CDR1 is WSHSY, CDR2 SAAADI, per germline. V was cut by 3 bases and J by 3 bases, with 12 bases left in between. PCR primers comprised 60 Vbeta and 13 Jbeta primers. Assay used: immunoSEQ multiplex PCR; TCRdb lists only in-frame clones, some missing. The sample shows some 150,000 clones, around 79% of them seen only once. The sample consisted of PBMCs. The receptor was derived from a man aged 40-55 years in good health and CMV-seronegative. The genes are TRBV10-2 and TRBJ1-5, with D maybe TRBD1 (6 bases). This CDR3 is CASSDADRPNQPQHF. The CDR3 DNA sequence: TGCGCCAGCAGTGATGCGGACAGACCCAATCAGCCCCAGCATTTT.